The 3 T cell receptor beta chains given below trace back to one sample, sequenced in a study of T cell responses to AZD1222 COVID-19 vaccine. Profiled with immunoSEQ multiplex PCR; TCRdb holds only in-frame clones, not every one. Seen here are about 140,000 clones, about nine tenths observed once, and the top ten hold about 5%. The sequencing used peripheral blood, collected on day 0 of AZD1222 vaccination. Receptors were obtained from an adult in good health.

This chain joins TRBV7-9 and TRBJ2-1; a possible D gene is TRBD1 (5 bases). Germline values: CDR1 SEHNR, CDR2 FQNEAQ (reference sequence). Trimming took 4 bases from V and 13 from J, leaving 20 bases between them. The length of the CDR3 is 14 residues. The CDR3 nucleotides read TGTGCCAGCAGCTCTAACGAAGTAGGGGTCGGTCAGTTCTTC. Translated, it gives CASSSNEVGVGQFF.

The V gene is TRBV2, the J gene TRBJ2-3, with D unclear. CDR3 length: 12 amino acids. Germline values: CDR1 SNHLY, CDR2 FYNNEI. The ends were cut back, 1 base at V and 2 bases at J, with 1 base in the middle. The CDR3 spells CASSEDTDTQYF. The CDR3 DNA reads TGTGCCAGCAGTGAAGACACAGATACGCAGTATTTT. The entire variable domain, with the rest obtained from reference TRBV2 and TRBJ2-3, is as follows: EPEVTQTPSHQVTQMGQEVILRCVPISNHLYFYWYRQILGQKVEFLVSFYNNEISEKSEIFDDQFSVERPDGSNFTLKIRSTKLEDSAMYFCASSEDTDTQYFGPGTRLTVL.

The chain recombines TRBV28 with TRBJ1-1; tentatively, D is TRBD1 (5 bases). CDR1 and CDR2 (germline): MDHEN, SYDVKM. The V end lost 8 bases, the J end lost 2 bases, and 18 bases lay between the germline ends. This CDR3 contains 15 residues. Here the CDR3 DNA reads TGTGCCAGCGGGGGGTTCAACAGGCCTAACACTGAAGCTTTCTTT. Amino acid sequence: CASGGFNRPNTEAFF. The variable domain in full, with the rest retrieved from reference TRBV28 and TRBJ1-1, is DVKVTQSSRYLVKRTGEKVFLECVQDMDHENMFWYRQDPGLGLRLIYFSYDVKMKEKGDIPEGYSVSREKKERFSLILESASTNQTSMYLCASGGFNRPNTEAFFGQGTRLTVV.